Listed here are 32 T cell receptor beta chains from one sample, sequenced in a study of T-cell memory formation after mild COVID-19 (dated by TCRdb to about 2021). Library method: 5' RACE. Instrument used: Illumina NovaSeq 6000. TCRdb took the public reads, trimmed them with fastp at Q25, ran MiXCR for clone calling and kept in-frame beta chains. Each entry is one CDR3 protein sequence, shown with its most common DNA and genes. In all, the sample holds hundreds of thousands of distinct CDR3 sequences, and about an eighth of those were seen once. Approximately 22% of the sample comes from the top ten. The sample taken for sequencing was PBMCs or a T cell subset sorted from them (not recorded which). These TCRs come from a man in his late teens or twenties who had mild COVID-19 (a few samples of this study predate the infection). The sample titles of this study are shuffled in the database, so cell type and time point are left out; the donor was told from shared clones.

This clonotype was recorded a few times. The V gene is TRBV7-2, the J gene TRBJ2-5, with TRBD2 as a possible D gene (5 bases). The CDR3 loop spans 15 amino acids. The V gene lost 4 bases and the J gene lost 4 bases, with 16 bases spanning the gap. Germline values: CDR1 SGHTA, CDR2 FQGNSA. CDR3 nucleotide sequence: TGTGCCAGCAGCTCAGCCCCTGCAGCGGTAGAGACCCAGTACTTC. Protein sequence: CASSSAPAAVETQYF.

This clonotype was counted only a few times. The V and J genes are TRBV6-6 and TRBJ2-1, with 16 bases lining up with TRBD2. This CDR3 region has 18 residues. The V gene's germline CDR1 is MNHNY and CDR2 SVGAGI (reference sequence). With V trimmed by 0 bases and J by 9 bases, 8 bases remained unmatched. The CDR3 nucleotides are TGTGCCAGCAGTTACTCCGGGACTAGCGGGGGGGGCACGGGTGAGCAGTTCTTC. Its translation: CASSYSGTSGGGTGEQFF.

Remarks on this clonotype: Germline and junction disagree at one end, which may indicate a read error. The chain recombines TRBV15 with TRBJ1-4; tentative D call: TRBD1 (5 bases). This CDR3 region has 15 residues. CDR1 and CDR2 (germline): LNHNV, YYDKDF (reference sequence). The CDR3 region has the DNA TGTGCCACATCTCTCGGGGGGGTTGGTAATGAAAAACTGTATTTT. Residues: CATSLGGVGNEKLYF.

The V call is TRBV7-2, the J call TRBJ1-2; D perhaps matches TRBD1 (5 bases). The germline gives CDR1 SGHTA, CDR2 FQGNSA. The CDR3 is made up of 13 amino acids. V dropped 2 bases and J dropped 6 bases, with 10 bases sitting between them. CDR3 amino acids: CASSLFNRNGYTF. The CDR3 DNA sequence: TGTGCCAGCAGCTTATTCAACAGGAATGGCTACACCTTC. The variable domain in full, completed from reference TRBV7-2 and TRBJ1-2, reads GAGVSQSPSNKVTEKGKDVELRCDPISGHTALYWYRQSLGQGLEFLIYFQGNSAPDKSGLPSDRFSAERTGGSVSTLTIQRTQQEDSAVYLCASSLFNRNGYTFGSGTRLTVV.

J is TRBJ2-5 and V is TRBV18, with 9 bases matching TRBD1. Looked up from germline, CDR1 is KGHSH and CDR2 is LQKENI. J was trimmed by 3 bases and V by 2 bases; bases with no gene match: 4. This CDR3 spans 15 amino acids. The CDR3 DNA sequence: TGTGCCAGCTCACCATATAGGGACAGGGAAGAGACCCAGTACTTC. It yields the protein CASSPYRDREETQYF.

The DNA for the CDR3 is TGTGCCGGTGGGGGGGTAGCCAATCAGCCCCAGCATTTT. Protein: CAGGGVANQPQHF. The chain joins TRBV19 to TRBJ1-5, with D possibly being TRBD1 (5 bases). The CDR3 consists of 13 residues. The ends were cut back, 11 bases at V and 3 bases at J, with 14 bases in the middle. The V gene's germline CDR1 is LNHDA and CDR2 SQIVND (reference sequence).

Ten or more counts support this clonotype. The chain carries TRBV27 and TRBJ2-3, with D unresolved. The V end lost 5 bases, the J end lost 6 bases, and 9 bases lay between the germline ends. Germline V lookup: CDR1 MNHEY, CDR2 SMNVEV (reference sequence). This CDR3 spans 12 amino acids. CDR3 DNA sequence: TGTGCCAGCAGTCTACTTGGGGATACGCAGTATTTT. The encoded protein is CASSLLGDTQYF.

This clonotype has ten or more counts. The chain combines TRBV20-1 with TRBJ1-4; D perhaps matches TRBD1 (5 bases). CDR1 is DFQATT, CDR2 SNEGSKA, per germline (reference sequence). V lost 3 bases, J lost 8 bases, and 16 bases lay in between. CDR3 length: 14 residues. The CDR3 DNA follows: TGCAGTGCTAGCTTTCGGCAGGGACGGGAAAAACTGTTTTTT. Amino acids: CSASFRQGREKLFF.

In its sample, this clonotype was seen many times. The chain employs TRBV20-1 and TRBJ2-5; D is possibly TRBD2 (5 bases). The CDR3 loop spans 15 amino acids. Between the trimmed V and J ends, which lost 0 bases and 4 bases, there was a span of 15 bases. CDR1 DFQATT and CDR2 SNEGSKA come from the germline V gene (reference sequence). In DNA, the CDR3 is TGCAGTGCTAGAGATGCCAGCGGAGGAGGAGAGACCCAGTACTTC. Its protein is CSARDASGGGETQYF.

This clonotype was seen only a few times. V and J are TRBV7-2 and TRBJ2-2, with D hard to call. Germline V gene sequence: CDR1 SGHTA, CDR2 FQGNSA. The CDR3 consists of 16 residues. The V end was cut by 5 bases, the J end by 1 base, with 14 bases between. The CDR3: CASSPQALVNTGELFF. The CDR3 DNA is TGTGCCAGCAGCCCCCAAGCACTGGTGAACACCGGGGAGCTGTTTTTT.

This clonotype was seen only a few times. The chain joins TRBV7-9 to TRBJ2-5; no firm D call. Germline lookup yields CDR1 SEHNR and CDR2 FQNEAQ (reference sequence). V was pared by 5 bases and J by 1 base, with 11 bases between. The CDR3 is 14 amino acids. CDR3 nucleotides: TGTGCCAGCAGCAAGCAAGGGATCCAAGAGACCCAGTACTTC. It is translated as CASSKQGIQETQYF.

This clonotype occurred a few times. CDR3 sequence (DNA): TGTGCCATCGGGGGGAGCCTTGACGAGACCCAGTACTTC. Translated: CAIGGSLDETQYF. This chain joins TRBV10-3 and TRBJ2-5, with D perhaps matching TRBD2 (6 bases). CDR3 length: 13 residues. The V end was cut by 8 bases, the J end by 5 bases, with 15 bases between. Per the germline V gene, CDR1 is ENHRY and CDR2 is SYGVKD.

This clonotype was recorded many times. The V call is TRBV6-2 or TRBV6-3, the J call TRBJ1-2, with 8 bases identical to TRBD1. This CDR3 is built from 15 residues. Germline V gene lookup returns CDR1 MNHEY and CDR2 SVGEGT. J was trimmed by 4 bases and V by 4 bases; bases with no gene match: 8. The CDR3 nucleotides are TGTGCCAGCAGTTCCCGGACAGGGAGTGGCTATGGCTACACCTTC. Translation gives CASSSRTGSGYGYTF.

CDR3 sequence: CADDGANFQETQYF. CDR3 nucleotide sequence: TGTGCCGACGACGGAGCCAATTTCCAAGAGACCCAGTACTTC. V gene TRBV24-1 combines with J gene TRBJ2-5; D uncertain. The CDR3 has 14 residues. The V and J ends lost 12 bases and 1 base respectively, with 17 bases between them. Germline CDR1 reads KGHDR; CDR2 reads SFDVKD.

This clonotype has only a few counts. This chain joins TRBV20-1 and TRBJ2-4; the match to TRBD1 covers 10 bases. V lost 5 bases to trimming and J lost 4 bases; unmatched junction nucleotides: 5. The CDR3 consists of 14 residues. CDR1 and CDR2 from the germline V gene are DFQATT and SNEGSKA (reference sequence). The CDR3 loop reads CSAPDRGGKNIQYF. CDR3 bases: TGCAGTGCTCCGGACAGGGGGGGTAAAAACATTCAGTACTTC.

CDR3 loop: CATHVFGLAKNIQYF. Here the CDR3 DNA reads TGTGCCACCCATGTTTTCGGGCTGGCCAAAAACATTCAGTACTTC. The chain links TRBV19 to TRBJ2-4; the D is unclear. The V gene lost 10 bases and the J gene lost 1 base, with 17 bases spanning the gap. The CDR3 is 15 amino acids. In germline, CDR1 is LNHDA, CDR2 SQIVND (reference sequence).

The V call is TRBV4-3, the J call TRBJ2-4, with D perhaps TRBD1 (6 bases). This CDR3 spans 15 amino acids. The V gene's germline CDR1 is LGHNA and CDR2 YSLEER. The ends were cut back, 0 bases at V and 4 bases at J, with 10 bases in the middle. In DNA form, the CDR3 reads TGCGCCAGCAGCCAAGATGGCAGGGGTAAAAACATTCAGTACTTC. Its protein is CASSQDGRGKNIQYF.

This clonotype showed up many times. The rearrangement joins TRBV7-2 to TRBJ2-5; 12 bases match TRBD2. The CDR3 runs 16 residues. Germline V lookup: CDR1 SGHTA, CDR2 FQGNSA. The V segment lost 5 bases and the J segment 3 bases; nucleotides outside the gene matches: 7. CDR3 sequence: CASSRQGLAGEETQYF. As DNA, the CDR3 is TGTGCCAGCAGCCGACAGGGACTAGCGGGCGAAGAGACCCAGTACTTC.

There are a few counts of this clonotype. The DNA of the CDR3 is TGCAGCGTTGAAGACGCGGACAGGGGGCCGAACACCGGGGAGCTGTTTTTT. It codes for CSVEDADRGPNTGELFF. This sequence joins TRBV29-1 and TRBJ2-2, with TRBD1 identical over 11 bases. Per germline, CDR1 SQVTM and CDR2 ANQGSEA. J gave up 0 bases and V 0 bases, and 3 bases lay outside the gene matches. This CDR3 comprises 17 residues.

V usage is TRBV16 and J usage is TRBJ1-4; 9 bases match TRBD1. The CDR3 runs to 16 residues. Germline-derived CDR1 and CDR2 are KGHSY and FQNENV. V was clipped by 3 bases and J by 3 bases; unmatched bases: 5. DNA for the CDR3: TGTGCCAGCAGCCATGACAGGGGGATGCCTAATGAAAAACTGTTTTTT. Protein product: CASSHDRGMPNEKLFF.

This clonotype was seen a few times. The chain recombines TRBV5-4 with TRBJ2-3, with a weak D call TRBD2 (6 bases). The CDR3 loop spans 14 amino acids. Trimming removed 4 bases from V and 5 bases from J, with 14 bases in between. From germline, CDR1 is SGHNT and CDR2 YYREEE (reference sequence). The chain's CDR3 is CASSPFLGGDTQYF. As DNA, the CDR3 is TGTGCCAGCAGCCCCTTTCTGGGGGGAGATACGCAGTATTTT. The whole variable domain, filled in from reference TRBV5-4 and TRBJ2-3, reads ETGVTQSPTHLIKTRGQQVTLRCSSQSGHNTVSWYQQALGQGPQFIFQYYREEENGRGNFPPRFSGLQFPNYSSELNVNALELDDSALYLCASSPFLGGDTQYFGPGTRLTVL.

The chain is built from TRBV24-1 and TRBJ2-1, with TRBD1 identical over 7 bases. Germline loops: CDR1 KGHDR, CDR2 SFDVKD. After removal of 3 bases from V and 8 bases from J, the junction contained 3 bases not matched to a gene. The CDR3 contains 13 residues. In DNA, the CDR3 is TGTGCCACCAGTGATCTAACAGGGGATGAGCAGTTCTTC. Protein sequence: CATSDLTGDEQFF.

This clonotype was found many times. V usage is TRBV15 and J usage is TRBJ2-3; D call uncertain. There are 15 residues in the CDR3. Germline V gene data show CDR1 as LNHNV and CDR2 as YYDKDF (reference sequence). Trimming cost V 5 bases and J 2 bases, with 14 bases left between them. CDR3 in DNA: TGTGCCACCAGCCTGGGCGGTCCCCACACAGATACGCAGTATTTT. The encoded protein is CATSLGGPHTDTQYF.

There are a few counts of this clonotype. The V call is TRBV7-2, the J call TRBJ2-7; D is ambiguous. V gave up 2 bases and J gave up 3 bases, with 8 bases separating them. Germline V lookup: CDR1 SGHTA, CDR2 FQGNSA. The CDR3 length is 13 residues. Here the CDR3 reads CASSLFLRYEQYF. The DNA of the CDR3 is TGTGCCAGCAGCTTATTTCTCCGCTACGAGCAGTACTTC.

This chain connects TRBV7-2 to TRBJ1-2; 7 bases match TRBD1. The CDR3 loop spans 13 amino acids. V shed 4 bases, J shed 3 bases, and the junction held 2 bases outside the gene matches. Germline CDR1 reads SGHTA; CDR2 reads FQGNSA. The DNA for the CDR3 is TGTGCCAGCAGCTCCGGGACAGACTATGGCTACACCTTC. It translates to CASSSGTDYGYTF.

This clonotype was observed a few times. The V gene is TRBV7-8, the J gene TRBJ1-5, with D possibly TRBD1 on 6 matching bases. Germline loops: CDR1 SGHVS, CDR2 FQNEAQ. This CDR3 spans 14 amino acids. Trimming removed 11 bases at V and 3 bases at J, with 17 bases between. CDR3 residues: CAPPSTGHNQPQHF. The CDR3 DNA sequence: TGTGCCCCCCCGTCGACAGGCCACAATCAGCCCCAGCATTTT.

This clonotype was seen at least ten times. The V and J genes are TRBV6-2 or TRBV6-3 and TRBJ2-7; the match to TRBD1 covers 7 bases. CDR3 length: 16 residues. J was trimmed by 4 bases and V by 2 bases; bases with no gene match: 11. Per germline, CDR1 MNHEY and CDR2 SVGEGT. The CDR3 nucleotides are TGTGCCAGCAGTTACCCACCGGGACAGAGGGGGTACGAGCAGTACTTC. Protein product: CASSYPPGQRGYEQYF.

The chain is built from TRBV7-6 and TRBJ2-5; TRBD1 matches at 10 bases. The V segment lost 5 bases and the J segment 4 bases; nucleotides outside the gene matches: 7. Germline V gene sequence: CDR1 SGHVS, CDR2 FNYEAQ. This CDR3 region has 15 residues. CDR3 coding DNA: TGTGCCAGCAGCCCAAGGGACAGGGGAGTAGAGACCCAGTACTTC. It specifies CASSPRDRGVETQYF.

The chain carries TRBV12-3 or TRBV12-4 and TRBJ1-3, with TRBD1 identical over 9 bases. V trimming: 5 bases; J trimming: 9 bases; junction bases outside the gene matches: 11. The CDR3 covers 15 residues. This CDR3 is CASSPWTGASSTIYF. In DNA form, the CDR3 reads TGTGCCAGCAGTCCGTGGACAGGGGCGAGTAGCACCATATATTTT.

This clonotype showed up just a few times. The J gene is TRBJ2-1, the V gene TRBV20-1; D is uncertain. V dropped 3 bases and J dropped 5 bases, with 11 bases sitting between them. The CDR3 has 13 amino acids. From germline, CDR1 is DFQATT and CDR2 SNEGSKA (reference sequence). CDR3 region: CSASNSYNNEQFF. As DNA, the CDR3 is TGCAGTGCTAGCAACTCTTACAACAATGAGCAGTTCTTC.

The sample holds a few counts of this clonotype. The chain links TRBV7-9 to TRBJ2-1; 7 bases match TRBD2. This CDR3 has 14 residues. Germline V gene sequence: CDR1 SEHNR, CDR2 FQNEAQ (reference sequence). Trimming cost V 0 bases and J 9 bases; bases outside gene matches: 5. CDR3 sequence (DNA): TGTGCCAGCAGCTTAGCGATCGGGAGGTCTGAGCAGTTCTTC. Amino acid sequence: CASSLAIGRSEQFF.

This sequence joins TRBV15 and TRBJ2-4; D remains unclear. The CDR3 sequence is 14 residues long. CDR1 is LNHNV, CDR2 YYDKDF, per germline (reference sequence). Trimming left V 0 bases short and J 7 bases short, with 10 bases between. CDR3 region: CATSRDKLGNIQYF. The CDR3 region has the DNA TGTGCCACCAGCAGAGATAAGCTAGGGAACATTCAGTACTTC.